Listed below are T cell receptor beta chains from one sample, sequenced in a study of blood T cell repertoires in COVID-19. Libraries were prepared by immunoSEQ multiplex PCR; TCRdb keeps only in-frame clonotypes and omits some of them. This table holds about 160,000 clones, 81% found once. Source material: PBMCs or T cells enriched from blood (not recorded which). The receptors derive from a woman aged 35 to 49 with acute COVID-19. Both conserved end residues are trimmed from each CDR3. Clone size appears in some rows only: once, few, many, or a class for an expanded clone.

clone size | V gene | CDR3 protein
NA | TRBV7-9 | ASSIYDRVGYT
NA | TRBV5-1 | ASSLFPSEGKHGYT
NA | TRBV2 | ASSGTGGRSNQPQH
NA | TRBV7-9 | ASSPTAGAEQY
NA | TRBV5-5 | ASSFGATGAVGYT
NA | TRBV6-5 | ASTTDRGRSETQY
NA | TRBV11-3 | ASSLGGTSRETQY
NA | TRBV6-5 | ASSYWEGGRYEQY
NA | TRBV7-2 | ASKYPGQQYGYT
few | TRBV6-2/TRBV6-3 | ASSSIRGLAGHEQY
few | TRBV29-1 | SVDPGGGTEAF
many | TRBV9 | ASSPGTGVEAF
NA | TRBV7-2 | ASSIGLADGELF
NA | TRBV30 | AWDPGRDTEAF
NA | TRBV9 | ASGSSGGSTDTQY
once | TRBV12-3/TRBV12-4 | ASRDRGEAF